Sequencing of this TCR beta chain was carried out in a study of T-cell memory formation after mild COVID-19. Study-wide background: Each donor largely had its own TCR clusters. Study results and caveats: Clones that contracted clustered mainly in CM and EM if CD4+ and in EMRA if CD8+. There was no confirmation that second-wave clones peaking on day 37 were SARS-CoV-2 specific. Clones shrinking from day 15 to 85 showed even CD4/CD8 mixes; later expanders tilted CD4+.

This clonotype has ten or more counts. The antigen remains undetermined. Trimming shortened V by 4 bases and J by 4 bases, and 15 bases separated the two germline ends. Per germline, CDR1 SGHVS and CDR2 FQNEAQ. This CDR3 spans 15 amino acids. Using its own MiXCR run on the 5' RACE reads, TCRdb lists one record per CDR3 protein. Here the sample spans more than 120,000 distinct CDR3 sequences, over 6% being singletons. The chain has TRBV7-8 and TRBJ2-3; no clear D. The receptor was isolated from an adult woman who had mild COVID-19 (a few samples of this study predate the infection). Cell type and time point are not known. Source material: PBMCs or a T cell subset sorted from them (not recorded which). The CDR3 nucleotides are TGTGCCAGCAGCTCAAATTCCGTGTTAGCAGATACGCAGTATTTT. Amino acids: CASSSNSVLADTQYF.